These 29 T cell receptor beta chains came from one sample sequenced in a study of shared clonotypes between healthy human individuals. Data came from immunoSEQ multiplex PCR; TCRdb stores just in-frame clones and leaves some out. The profile shows about 2.4 million clones, 80% to 95% of them singletons. The sample consisted of naive CD4+ T cells from PBMCs. Subset given: CD45RA+ positively selected. Receptors were obtained from a man in his late teens or twenties in good health. Some clones in this sample may be carry-over from other donors' samples.

On this clone: The same CDR3 can be traced to other DNA sequences in this sample. The V gene is TRBV5-1, the J gene TRBJ1-4; D remains unclear. CDR1 SGHRS and CDR2 YFSETQ come from the germline V gene. This CDR3 comprises 14 residues. V lost 4 bases and J lost 0, with 7 bases in between. CDR3 region: CASSLVATNEKLFF. CDR3 in DNA: TGCGCCAGCAGCCTAGTCGCAACTAATGAAAAACTGTTTTTT.

CDR3 protein: CASSLSPRLAAYNEQFF. The DNA for the CDR3 is TGTGCCAGCAGTTTATCCCCCCGGCTAGCTGCCTACAATGAGCAGTTCTTC. The chain carries TRBV28 and TRBJ2-1; a weak D match, TRBD2 (5 bases). The germline V gene encodes CDR1 MDHEN and CDR2 SYDVKM. Trimming stripped 1 base from V and 2 bases from J, with 15 bases between. This CDR3 contains 17 residues.

The chain is built from TRBV27 and TRBJ2-1, with a possible D match to TRBD2 (6 bases). V gave up 1 base and J gave up 0 bases, with 16 bases separating them. The V gene's germline CDR1 is MNHEY and CDR2 SMNVEV (reference sequence). The length of the CDR3 is 18 residues. In DNA, the CDR3 is TGTGCCAGCAGTTTATTAAGCATCGCGGGAAGCTCCTACAATGAGCAGTTCTTC. Its protein product is CASSLLSIAGSSYNEQFF.

The chain carries TRBV4-1 and TRBJ1-2, with TRBD1 matching over 7 bases. Germline V gene sequence: CDR1 MGHRA, CDR2 YSYEKL. There are 17 residues in the CDR3. V shed 3 bases, J shed 0 bases, and the junction held 10 bases outside the gene matches. The CDR3 region is CASSHTLRDRANYGYTF. CDR3 nucleotides: TGCGCCAGCAGCCATACACTCCGGGACAGAGCTAACTATGGCTACACCTTC.

The gene calls are TRBV13 and TRBJ1-3; no definite D call. The CDR3 contains 12 residues. The V end was cut by 1 base, the J end by 2 bases, with 0 bases between. Looked up from germline, CDR1 is PRHDT and CDR2 is FYEKMQ (reference sequence). DNA for the CDR3: TGTGCCAGCAGCTTAGCTGGAAACACCATATATTTT. Protein product: CASSLAGNTIYF.

The CDR3 region is CASSGAGPNTGELFF. CDR3 sequence (DNA): TGCGCCAGCAGTGGGGCAGGGCCGAACACCGGGGAGCTGTTTTTT. V usage is TRBV10-1 and J usage is TRBJ2-2; D is perhaps TRBD1 (5 bases). Germline V CDR1 and CDR2: WNHNN, SYGVQD (reference sequence). Trimming took 4 bases from V and 0 from J, leaving 9 bases between them. CDR3 size: 15 residues.

CDR3 region: CASSPFGSSNQPQHF. The CDR3 nucleotides read TGTGCCAGCTCACCGTTCGGTAGTAGCAATCAGCCCCAGCATTTT. The gene calls are TRBV18 and TRBJ1-5; D unclear. The ends were cut back, 3 bases at V and 0 bases at J, with 9 bases in the middle. CDR1 and CDR2 (germline): KGHSH, LQKENI. The CDR3 loop spans 15 amino acids. Together with reference TRBV18 and TRBJ1-5, the CDR3 gives the full variable domain: NAGVMQNPRHLVRRRGQEARLRCSPMKGHSHVYWYRQLPEEGLKFMVYLQKENIIDESGMPKERFSAEFPKEGPSILRIQQVVRGDSAAYFCASSPFGSSNQPQHFGDGTRLSIL.

The chain employs TRBV2 and TRBJ2-5; 7 nucleotides agree with TRBD1. The DNA end favors TRBJ2-7, so the J call may be wrong. The germline V gene has CDR1 SNHLY and CDR2 FYNNEI. CDR3 length: 14 amino acids. CDR3 loop: CASSAVRDSTEQYF. The CDR3 nucleotides are TGTGCCAGCAGTGCGGTAAGGGACAGTACCGAGCAGTACTTC.

The J gene is TRBJ2-3, the V gene TRBV14; the D gene is possibly TRBD2 (5 bases). V was cut by 6 bases and J by 6 bases, with 13 bases left in between. CDR1 SGHDN and CDR2 FVKESK come from the germline V gene. This CDR3 comprises 13 residues. CDR3 residues: CASSAGPGDTQYF. CDR3 nucleotides: TGTGCCAGCAGTGCGGGCCCTGGGGATACGCAGTATTTT.

The rearrangement joins TRBV6-6 to TRBJ1-3; maybe TRBD1 (5 bases). The CDR3 length is 12 residues. Per the germline V gene, CDR1 is MNHNY and CDR2 is SVGAGI (reference sequence). Trimming took 7 bases from V and 4 from J, leaving 8 bases between them. The CDR3 reads CASNGAGNTIYF. CDR3 coding DNA: TGTGCCAGCAATGGGGCAGGAAACACCATATATTTT.

Notes on this clone: This sample also contains other DNA sequences that code for the same CDR3. The chain joins TRBV28 to TRBJ2-5; D is perhaps TRBD1 (5 bases). This CDR3 is 14 amino acids long. Trimming shortened V by 5 bases and J by 2 bases, and 12 bases separated the two germline ends. Germline V gene data show CDR1 as MDHEN and CDR2 as SYDVKM. The CDR3 sequence: CASSPAGSQETQYF. The CDR3 nucleotides are TGTGCCAGCAGTCCTGCAGGGTCACAAGAGACCCAGTACTTC.

The chain combines TRBV2 with TRBJ2-2, with TRBD2 identical over 7 bases. The V gene's germline CDR1 is SNHLY and CDR2 FYNNEI. After removal of 6 bases from V and 0 bases from J, the junction contained 7 bases not matched to a gene. The CDR3 sequence is 16 residues long. The DNA for the CDR3 is TGTGCCAGCAGCCGGGACTACCAAACGAACACCGGGGAGCTGTTTTTT. This gives the protein CASSRDYQTNTGELFF.

The chain uses TRBV5-1 and TRBJ1-6; TRBD1 might be the D (6 bases). Trimming shortened V by 3 bases and J by 7 bases, and 20 bases separated the two germline ends. Germline CDR1 reads SGHRS; CDR2 reads YFSETQ. The CDR3 sequence is 17 residues long. The CDR3 here is CASSSTGGRYQNSPLHF. The CDR3 DNA follows: TGCGCCAGCAGCTCCACCGGGGGGCGATACCAGAATTCACCCCTCCACTTT. Supplemented by reference TRBV5-1 and TRBJ1-6, the full variable domain reads KAGVTQTPRYLIKTRGQQVTLSCSPISGHRSVSWYQQTPGQGLQFLFEYFSETQRNKGNFPGRFSGRQFSNSRSEMNVSTLELGDSALYLCASSSTGGRYQNSPLHFGNGTRLTVT.

The chain recombines TRBV5-4 with TRBJ2-2, with 7 positions matching TRBD2. The CDR3 has 15 amino acids. V shed 7 bases, J shed 1 base, and the junction held 7 bases outside the gene matches. CDR1 and CDR2 from the germline V gene are SGHNT and YYREEE (reference sequence). The CDR3 sequence is CASHTGGLNTGELFF. DNA of the CDR3: TGTGCCAGCCATACGGGAGGTTTGAACACCGGGGAGCTGTTTTTT.

A single count supports this clone. The CDR3 DNA reads as TGTGCCAGCAGCTCTGGAGGGGGCATGTATGGCTACACCTTC. It encodes CASSSGGGMYGYTF. The chain carries TRBV7-6 and TRBJ1-2; TRBD1 aligns across 7 bases. The CDR3 has 14 residues. V lost 4 bases to trimming and J lost 5 bases; unmatched junction nucleotides: 7. In germline, CDR1 is SGHVS, CDR2 FNYEAQ.

CDR3 region: CASSPLYGRGSRQFF. The CDR3 nucleotides read TGTGCCAGCAGCCCCTTATACGGGAGAGGTAGTAGACAATTCTTC. The chain joins TRBV5-6 to TRBJ2-1; the D gene is possibly TRBD2 (6 bases). Trimming cost V 4 bases and J 16 bases, with 27 bases left between them. Germline loops: CDR1 SGHDT, CDR2 YYEEEE. The CDR3 runs 15 residues.

This chain uses TRBV4-1 with TRBJ2-2, with TRBD2 identical over 8 bases. The CDR3 sequence is 16 residues long. Germline-derived CDR1 and CDR2 are MGHRA and YSYEKL. V shed 1 base, J shed 8 bases, and the junction held 9 bases outside the gene matches. CDR3 coding DNA: TGCGCCAGCAGCCAAGTTTACAGACTAGCGCTGGGGGAGCTGTTTTTT. Residues: CASSQVYRLALGELFF.

The V call is TRBV30, the J call TRBJ1-5, with D possibly matching TRBD1 (5 bases). The ends were cut back, 3 bases at V and 10 bases at J, with 13 bases in the middle. The CDR3 is 12 amino acids. Per the germline V gene, CDR1 is GTSNPN and CDR2 is SVGIG (reference sequence). The CDR3 nucleotides are TGTGCCTGGAGCGCTCTTGGGGGTCCCCAGCATTTT. Encoded protein: CAWSALGGPQHF.

J is TRBJ2-3 and V is TRBV27; TRBD2 agrees at 12 bases. The CDR3 runs 18 residues. Germline values: CDR1 MNHEY, CDR2 SMNVEV (reference sequence). J gave up 0 bases and V 4 bases, and 8 bases lay outside the gene matches. The CDR3 sequence is CASSSTLGLAGSTDTQYF. The CDR3 bases are TGTGCCAGCAGTTCAACCCTGGGACTAGCGGGCAGCACAGATACGCAGTATTTT.

The gene calls are TRBV6-5 and TRBJ2-4; 9 bases map to TRBD2. Germline-derived CDR1 and CDR2 are MNHEY and SVGAGI. Unmatched junction bases numbered 9, after V lost 6 bases and J lost 6 bases. The CDR3 contains 15 residues. Here the CDR3 reads CASRTQAGGGNIQYF. The CDR3 DNA reads TGTGCCAGCAGAACGCAAGCGGGAGGAGGAAACATTCAGTACTTC.

V is TRBV6-1 and J is TRBJ1-1; D is ambiguous. The V end was cut by 8 bases, the J end by 11 bases, with 24 bases between. Germline V gene lookup returns CDR1 MNHNS and CDR2 SASEGT. CDR3 length equals 14 residues. Here the CDR3 reads CASDRFEASTVAFF. CDR3 bases: TGTGCCAGCGACCGTTTTGAGGCGTCGACCGTGGCTTTCTTT.

The chain employs TRBV28 and TRBJ1-5; a weak D match, TRBD1 (5 bases). The V end lost 6 bases, the J end lost 0 bases, and 6 bases lay between the germline ends. The CDR3 extends over 13 amino acids. CDR1 is MDHEN and CDR2 is SYDVKM in the germline V gene. Here the CDR3 DNA reads TGTGCCAGCAGGACAGTTAGCAATCAGCCCCAGCATTTT. This encodes CASRTVSNQPQHF. The entire variable domain, with the rest obtained from reference TRBV28 and TRBJ1-5, is as follows: DVKVTQSSRYLVKRTGEKVFLECVQDMDHENMFWYRQDPGLGLRLIYFSYDVKMKEKGDIPEGYSVSREKKERFSLILESASTNQTSMYLCASRTVSNQPQHFGDGTRLSIL.

V usage is TRBV19 and J usage is TRBJ1-3; D remains ambiguous. With 5 bases removed from V and 0 bases from J, the gap between germline ends came to 14 bases. Germline values: CDR1 LNHDA, CDR2 SQIVND (reference sequence). This CDR3 has 16 amino acids. The DNA of the CDR3 is TGTGCCAGTAGTCCGTCGGGTCCCTCCTCTGGAAACACCATATATTTT. It encodes CASSPSGPSSGNTIYF.

The CDR3 sequence is CASSLVTEPTDTQYF. The CDR3 bases are TGCGCCAGCAGCTTAGTGACAGAGCCCACAGATACGCAGTATTTT. V gene TRBV5-1 combines with J gene TRBJ2-3; possible D gene TRBD1, 5 bases. In germline, CDR1 is SGHRS, CDR2 YFSETQ. V shed 2 bases and J shed 2 bases, with 12 bases lying between them. The CDR3 totals 15 residues. Full variable domain (missing parts from reference TRBV5-1 and TRBJ2-3): KAGVTQTPRYLIKTRGQQVTLSCSPISGHRSVSWYQQTPGQGLQFLFEYFSETQRNKGNFPGRFSGRQFSNSRSEMNVSTLELGDSALYLCASSLVTEPTDTQYFGPGTRLTVL.

V is TRBV9 and J is TRBJ2-2; 8 positions agree with TRBD1. The V gene's germline CDR1 is SGDLS and CDR2 YYNGEE. The CDR3 is 14 residues long. Trimming at V came to 4 bases and at J to 8 bases, leaving 7 bases not matched to a gene. CDR3: CASSPRTGKGELFF. The CDR3 DNA follows: TGTGCCAGCAGCCCCCGGACAGGGAAAGGGGAGCTGTTTTTT. Complete variable domain (other parts from reference TRBV9 and TRBJ2-2): DSGVTQTPKHLITATGQRVTLRCSPRSGDLSVYWYQQSLDQGLQFLIQYYNGEERAKGNILERFSAQQFPDLHSELNLSSLELGDSALYFCASSPRTGKGELFFGEGSRLTVL.

V is TRBV19 and J is TRBJ1-5; weak D call: TRBD1 (6 bases). The CDR3 is made up of 14 amino acids. Germline V CDR1 and CDR2: LNHDA, SQIVND (reference sequence). V lost 3 bases and J 5 bases, leaving 11 bases between the germline ends. CDR3 nucleotides: TGTGCCAGTAGTATGGGGGGCAACGATCAGCCCCAGCATTTT. It is translated as CASSMGGNDQPQHF.

The chain employs TRBV7-2 and TRBJ2-1; D call uncertain. V was trimmed by 1 base and J by 3 bases, leaving 4 bases between them. The CDR3 has 13 residues. Germline V lookup: CDR1 SGHTA, CDR2 FQGNSA. The CDR3 DNA follows: TGTGCCAGCAGCTTAGACTACTACAATGAGCAGTTCTTC. Translating it yields CASSLDYYNEQFF.

V is TRBV4-1 and J is TRBJ1-1, with TRBD1 as a possible D gene (6 bases). CDR3 length equals 14 residues. From germline, CDR1 is MGHRA and CDR2 YSYEKL. Trimming took 1 base from V and 7 from J, leaving 13 bases between them. CDR3: CASSQGQEGDEAFF. The DNA of the CDR3 is TGCGCCAGCAGCCAAGGACAGGAAGGCGATGAAGCTTTCTTT.

V and J are TRBV28 and TRBJ2-4; D not certain. The CDR3 runs 16 residues. The germline CDR1 and CDR2 sequences are MDHEN and SYDVKM. The V end was cut by 7 bases, the J end by 3 bases, with 19 bases between. In DNA, the CDR3 is TGTGCCAGCACCGACCTGGGAAGTTTGGGCAAAAACATTCAGTACTTC. It yields the protein CASTDLGSLGKNIQYF.